The 20 T cell receptor beta chains listed next were all sequenced from one sample in a study of shared clonotypes between healthy human individuals (dated by TCRdb to the early 2020s). The library relied on the immunoSEQ multiplex PCR assay. TCRdb provides this immuneACCESS table in a form limited to in-frame rearrangements. Some clones are lacking; in checked studies, under half of them reflect an unresolved V gene, and why the rest are absent is not known. The sample records more than 850,000 clones, 75% to 80% of which are singletons. Of the sample, approximately 0.52% is held by the ten largest clones. The source material was memory CD4+ T cells from PBMCs. Taken with the paper, the label for cell subset or site translates to: CD45RA-negative fraction. Receptors were obtained from a man aged 18 to 29 in good health. Some clones in this sample may be carry-over from other donors' samples.

This chain links TRBV10-1 with TRBJ2-1, with D perhaps matching TRBD1 (6 bases). The germline CDR1 and CDR2 sequences are WNHNN and SYGVQD (reference sequence). This CDR3 is built from 15 residues. V lost 7 bases to trimming and J lost 2 bases, with 15 bases between them. This CDR3 is CASNGGTLAYNEQFF. CDR3 in DNA: TGCGCCAGCAATGGTGGGACACTTGCCTACAATGAGCAGTTCTTC.

This clone occurred once. The chain combines TRBV6-5 with TRBJ2-7, with D possibly matching TRBD2 (6 bases). The CDR3 length is 16 residues. The germline gives CDR1 MNHEY, CDR2 SVGAGI. V lost 3 bases and J 6 bases, leaving 21 bases between the germline ends. CDR3 region: CASSYWGRPTRGEQYF. The CDR3 region has the DNA TGTGCCAGCAGTTATTGGGGGAGGCCGACGCGGGGCGAGCAGTACTTC.

The V call is TRBV28, the J call TRBJ1-4; D is ambiguous. The CDR3 length is 14 residues. V shed 7 bases and J shed 1 base, with 10 bases lying between them. Germline V gene data show CDR1 as MDHEN and CDR2 as SYDVKM. The DNA for the CDR3 is TGTGCCAGCACCCCCCCTTTAACTAATGAAAAACTGTTTTTT. This sequence encodes CASTPPLTNEKLFF. Full variable domain (outside the CDR3, taken from reference TRBV28 and TRBJ1-4): DVKVTQSSRYLVKRTGEKVFLECVQDMDHENMFWYRQDPGLGLRLIYFSYDVKMKEKGDIPEGYSVSREKKERFSLILESASTNQTSMYLCASTPPLTNEKLFFGSGTQLSVL.

This clone was detected only once. The chain couples TRBV5-1 to TRBJ1-1; TRBD1 matches 8 bases. V dropped 3 bases and J dropped 8; count of bases not matched to a gene: 9. Germline V gene data show CDR1 as SGHRS and CDR2 as YFSETQ. The CDR3 has 14 residues. The CDR3 reads CASSYVTGVAEAFF. Here the CDR3 DNA reads TGCGCCAGCAGCTATGTGACAGGGGTCGCCGAAGCTTTCTTT.

The CDR3 DNA follows: TGCGCCAGCAGCTTGGGGGACAGCTACTATGGCTACACCTTC. Translating it yields CASSLGDSYYGYTF. The J gene is TRBJ1-2, the V gene TRBV5-1; 7 positions match TRBD1. Germline CDR1 is SGHRS and CDR2 is YFSETQ. The junction had 2 bases not matched to a gene; V was cut back by 0 bases and J by 3 bases. The CDR3 sequence is 14 residues long.

The CDR3, as DNA: TGTGCCAGCAGTTTTAGCGGGGGGTACACAGATACGCAGTATTTT. This codes for CASSFSGGYTDTQYF. The chain recombines TRBV28 with TRBJ2-3; 10 bases agree with TRBD2. The J segment lost 2 bases and the V segment lost 3 bases, leaving 2 bases of the junction unmatched. The CDR3 contains 15 residues. Germline lookup yields CDR1 MDHEN and CDR2 SYDVKM. Full variable domain (remainder filled in from reference TRBV28 and TRBJ2-3): DVKVTQSSRYLVKRTGEKVFLECVQDMDHENMFWYRQDPGLGLRLIYFSYDVKMKEKGDIPEGYSVSREKKERFSLILESASTNQTSMYLCASSFSGGYTDTQYFGPGTRLTVL.

This clone was seen repeatedly, ten times or more. This chain uses TRBV6-6 with TRBJ2-7; 9 bases fit TRBD2. CDR3 length: 14 amino acids. After removal of 7 bases from V and 6 bases from J, the junction contained 10 bases not matched to a gene. The germline CDR1 and CDR2 sequences are MNHNY and SVGAGI (reference sequence). CDR3 sequence reads: CASTLSGSSPEQYF. The CDR3 DNA reads TGTGCCAGCACGCTTAGCGGGAGCTCTCCCGAGCAGTACTTC.

This chain links TRBV2 with TRBJ2-3; unclear D gene. Germline values: CDR1 SNHLY, CDR2 FYNNEI. This CDR3 region has 13 residues. V was trimmed by 3 bases and J by 3 bases, leaving 7 bases between them. The CDR3 here is CASSDERTDTQYF. The CDR3 DNA reads as TGTGCCAGCAGTGATGAACGGACAGATACGCAGTATTTT.

The V and J genes are TRBV30 and TRBJ2-5; TRBD2 is a possible D gene (7 bases). This CDR3 comprises 14 residues. Trimming stripped 6 bases from V and 5 bases from J, with 19 bases between. The germline gives CDR1 GTSNPN, CDR2 SVGIG (reference sequence). The CDR3 DNA follows: TGTGCCTGCCCGGGGAGGGGGGGACGGGAGACCCAGTACTTC. It translates to CACPGRGGRETQYF.

V is TRBV29-1 and J is TRBJ1-1; 10 positions agree with TRBD1. The V segment lost 6 bases and the J segment 4 bases; nucleotides outside the gene matches: 5. Germline assignment: CDR1 SQVTM and CDR2 ANQGSEA. This CDR3 is 13 amino acids long. DNA for the CDR3: TGCAGCGTGATCGGGACAGGGGCCACTGAAGCTTTCTTT. Translation: CSVIGTGATEAFF.

Only one count was recorded for this clone. The gene calls are TRBV19 and TRBJ2-3; the match to TRBD2 covers 8 bases. The V gene end was trimmed by 5 bases and the J gene end by 1 base; junction bases not matched to a gene: 5. Germline CDR1 LNHDA, CDR2 SQIVND (reference sequence). The CDR3 is 15 amino acids. CDR3 coding DNA: TGTGCCAGTAGTCGACTAGCGAGCCGCACAGATACGCAGTATTTT. As protein: CASSRLASRTDTQYF.

V and J are TRBV28 and TRBJ2-6, with 9 nucleotides matching TRBD1. CDR3 length equals 18 residues. The ends lost 6 bases at V and 0 bases at J; junction bases unmatched: 9. Germline lookup yields CDR1 MDHEN and CDR2 SYDVKM. The CDR3 coding sequence is TGTGCCAGCAGGCGGGGGACAGGGCGTCCCTCTGGGGCCAACGTCCTGACTTTC. This sequence encodes CASRRGTGRPSGANVLTF.

Comment on this clone: The same CDR3 is also encoded by other DNA sequences in this sample. The chain has TRBV11-2 and TRBJ1-5; no clear D gene. Germline V gene data show CDR1 as SGHAT and CDR2 as FQNNGV. This CDR3 is built from 15 residues. Trimming cost V 6 bases and J 0 bases, with 12 bases left between them. The CDR3 here is CASSSDGNSNQPQHF. CDR3 sequence (DNA): TGTGCCAGCAGTTCCGACGGAAATAGCAATCAGCCCCAGCATTTT.

V usage is TRBV19 and J usage is TRBJ1-2; the D is unclear. Germline V gene sequence: CDR1 LNHDA, CDR2 SQIVND (reference sequence). V was clipped by 3 bases and J by 8 bases, with 13 bases between them. CDR3 length equals 13 residues. CDR3 protein: CASSIPPIGGYTF. The CDR3 region has the DNA TGTGCCAGTAGTATTCCCCCCATCGGCGGCTACACCTTC.

This sequence joins TRBV5-1 and TRBJ2-5; 9 bases map to TRBD1. The CDR3 loop spans 14 amino acids. The junction had 4 bases not matched to a gene; V was cut back by 4 bases and J by 3 bases. CDR1 is SGHRS and CDR2 is YFSETQ in the germline V gene. Written as DNA, the CDR3 is TGCGCCAGCAGCGGGGGACAGGGCGAAGAGACCCAGTACTTC. It encodes CASSGGQGEETQYF.

The chain employs TRBV7-2 and TRBJ1-5; D might be TRBD1 (6 bases). V lost 4 bases and J lost 4, with 23 bases in between. The CDR3 covers 18 residues. Germline-derived CDR1 and CDR2 are SGHTA and FQGNSA. CDR3 amino acids: CASSSPRGGGIWNQPQHF. The CDR3, as DNA: TGTGCCAGCAGCTCCCCCAGAGGGGGGGGTATCTGGAATCAGCCCCAGCATTTT.

The chain is built from TRBV27 and TRBJ1-2; D gene uncertain. Germline loops: CDR1 MNHEY, CDR2 SMNVEV (reference sequence). The CDR3 totals 15 residues. Trimming left V 0 bases short and J 4 bases short, with 12 bases between. The CDR3 DNA follows: TGTGCCAGCAGTTTATCCGGGAAGGGCTCCTATGGCTACACCTTC. Translated, it gives CASSLSGKGSYGYTF.

The chain joins TRBV7-3 to TRBJ2-1; 11 nucleotides agree with TRBD2. Germline CDR1 SGHTA, CDR2 FQGTGA. The CDR3 totals 16 residues. Trimming removed 5 bases from V and 2 bases from J; junction bases left unmatched: 5. The chain's CDR3 is CASSPRTSGPYNEQFF. In DNA form, the CDR3 reads TGTGCCAGCAGCCCCCGGACTAGCGGGCCCTACAATGAGCAGTTCTTC.

The CDR3 sequence is CATSKGQANYGYTF. In DNA form, the CDR3 reads TGTGCCACCAGCAAAGGACAGGCTAACTATGGCTACACCTTC. The gene calls are TRBV15 and TRBJ1-2; 7 bases fit TRBD1. CDR1 and CDR2 from the germline V gene are LNHNV and YYDKDF (reference sequence). After removal of 4 bases from V and 0 bases from J, the junction contained 2 bases not matched to a gene. This CDR3 contains 14 residues.

The V and J genes are TRBV27 and TRBJ1-3; D remains ambiguous. CDR1 and CDR2 (germline): MNHEY, SMNVEV (reference sequence). Trimming shortened V by 6 bases and J by 0 bases, and 6 bases separated the two germline ends. The CDR3 is 13 residues long. CDR3 nucleotides: TGTGCCAGCAGACAGCTCTCTGGAAACACCATATATTTT. It translates to CASRQLSGNTIYF.